One and the same sample provided the 7 T cell receptor beta chains below, sequenced in a study of cytomegalovirus exposure and HLA in healthy donors. The data were produced by immunoSEQ multiplex PCR, yet TCRdb's version contains in-frame clones alone and is incomplete. This table holds about 160,000 clones, 96% found once. The specimen sequenced was PBMCs. These TCRs come from a woman under 30 in good health and CMV-seronegative.

This chain links TRBV7-2 with TRBJ2-3; maybe TRBD1 (6 bases). Per the germline V gene, CDR1 is SGHTA and CDR2 is FQGNSA. The CDR3 totals 15 residues. V gave up 5 bases and J gave up 2 bases, with 14 bases separating them. The CDR3 sequence is CASSPGAAHTDTQYF. CDR3 bases: TGTGCCAGCAGCCCAGGGGCAGCCCACACAGATACGCAGTATTTT.

This chain links TRBV5-1 with TRBJ2-3; 12 nucleotides agree with TRBD2. Losses at the gene ends were 0 bases for V and 5 bases for J; bases not matched to a gene: 4. This CDR3 has 16 residues. In germline, CDR1 is SGHRS, CDR2 YFSETQ. CDR3 region: CASSLESSGGGDTQYF. The CDR3 DNA sequence: TGCGCCAGCAGCTTGGAGTCTAGCGGGGGGGGAGATACGCAGTATTTT.

The chain links TRBV5-4 to TRBJ2-7; D unresolved. CDR3 length: 14 residues. Germline V gene data show CDR1 as SGHNT and CDR2 as YYREEE (reference sequence). V lost 1 base to trimming and J lost 3 bases, with 11 bases between them. This CDR3 is CASSLKAGSYEQYF. The CDR3 DNA is TGTGCCAGCAGCTTGAAGGCAGGAAGCTACGAGCAGTACTTC.

This CDR3 is CASSFRGDAGYTF. In DNA form, the CDR3 reads TGTGCCAGCAGCTTCAGGGGGGATGCGGGCTACACCTTC. V is TRBV11-2 and J is TRBJ1-2; 7 bases match TRBD1. In germline, CDR1 is SGHAT, CDR2 FQNNGV. The V segment lost 3 bases and the J segment 8 bases; nucleotides outside the gene matches: 6. This CDR3 is built from 13 residues.

This chain connects TRBV5-1 to TRBJ1-2; unclear D gene. CDR1 SGHRS and CDR2 YFSETQ come from the germline V gene. With 1 base removed from V and 4 bases from J, the gap between germline ends came to 14 bases. The CDR3 has 15 residues. The CDR3, as DNA: TGCGCCAGCAGCTTGTTGTCCCTACCCACCTATGGCTACACCTTC. It specifies CASSLLSLPTYGYTF. The full variable domain, completed using reference TRBV5-1 and TRBJ1-2, is KAGVTQTPRYLIKTRGQQVTLSCSPISGHRSVSWYQQTPGQGLQFLFEYFSETQRNKGNFPGRFSGRQFSNSRSEMNVSTLELGDSALYLCASSLLSLPTYGYTFGSGTRLTVV.

This clone was found once. This chain connects TRBV9 to TRBJ2-5, with D tentatively TRBD2 (7 bases). CDR3 length: 14 residues. Trimming shortened V by 2 bases and J by 1 base, and 9 bases separated the two germline ends. Germline CDR1 and CDR2: SGDLS and YYNGEE. CDR3 sequence reads: CASSVRGAQETQYF. In nucleotides, the CDR3 is TGTGCCAGCAGCGTTCGGGGGGCCCAAGAGACCCAGTACTTC.

This chain connects TRBV4-3 to TRBJ1-4; 7 bases are shared with TRBD1. The J segment lost 3 bases and the V segment lost 4 bases, leaving 5 bases of the junction unmatched. This CDR3 contains 15 residues. Germline V gene sequence: CDR1 LGHNA, CDR2 YSLEER. CDR3 region: CASSRRTGANEKLFF. CDR3 nucleotide sequence: TGCGCCAGCAGCCGGCGAACAGGGGCTAATGAAAAACTGTTTTTT.